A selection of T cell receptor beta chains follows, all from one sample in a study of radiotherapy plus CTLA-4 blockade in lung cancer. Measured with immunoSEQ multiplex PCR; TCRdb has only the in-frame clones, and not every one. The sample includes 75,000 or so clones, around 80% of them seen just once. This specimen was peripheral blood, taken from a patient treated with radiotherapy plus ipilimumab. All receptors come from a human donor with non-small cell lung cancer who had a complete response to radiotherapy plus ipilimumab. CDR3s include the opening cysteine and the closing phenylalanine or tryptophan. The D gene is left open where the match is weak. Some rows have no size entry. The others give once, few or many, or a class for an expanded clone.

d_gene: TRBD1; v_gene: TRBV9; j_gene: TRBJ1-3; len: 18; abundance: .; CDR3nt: TGTGCCAGCAGCGCACTCCACTCACCGGGACAGAATAGAAACACCATATATTTT; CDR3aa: CASSALHSPGQNRNTIYF
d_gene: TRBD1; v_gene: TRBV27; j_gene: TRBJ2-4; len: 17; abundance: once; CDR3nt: TGTGCCAGCAGTAGGGGACAGGGGGCTGGGTCCAAAAACATTCAGTACTTC; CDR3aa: CASSRGQGAGSKNIQYF
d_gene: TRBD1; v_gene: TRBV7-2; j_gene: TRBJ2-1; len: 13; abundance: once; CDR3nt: TGTGCCAGCAGCAGGGGACAGGGCAATGAGCAGTTCTTC; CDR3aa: CASSRGQGNEQFF
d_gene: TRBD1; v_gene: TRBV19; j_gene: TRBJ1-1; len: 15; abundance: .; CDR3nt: TGTGCCAGTAGCCGGGCGGGACAGACGAACACTGAAGCTTTCTTT; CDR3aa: CASSRAGQTNTEAFF
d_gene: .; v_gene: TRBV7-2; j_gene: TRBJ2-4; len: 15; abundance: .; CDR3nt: TGTGCCAGCAGCGCCCTCGGGTCACGGAGTTATATTCAGTACTTC; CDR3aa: CASSALGSRSYIQYF
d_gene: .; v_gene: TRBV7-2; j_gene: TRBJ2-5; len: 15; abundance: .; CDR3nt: TGTGCCAGCAGTCCCCCCTTCGGACAGCGAGAGACCCAGTACTTC; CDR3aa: CASSPPFGQRETQYF
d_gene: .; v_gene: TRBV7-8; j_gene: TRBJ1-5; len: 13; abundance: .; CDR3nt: TGTGCCAGCAGCTTTGGGGTAGGTCAGCCCCAGCATTTT; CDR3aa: CASSFGVGQPQHF
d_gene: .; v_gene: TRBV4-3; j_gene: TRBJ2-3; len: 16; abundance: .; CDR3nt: TGCGCCAGCAGCCCGGCGGTCGGGGTTGTCACAGATACGCAGTATTTT; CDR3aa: CASSPAVGVVTDTQYF
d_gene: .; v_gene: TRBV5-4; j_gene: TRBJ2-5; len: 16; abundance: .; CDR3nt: TGTGCCAGCAGCTTGCAAGGCAGGGGTGGGGGAGAGACCCAGTACTTC; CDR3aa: CASSLQGRGGGETQYF
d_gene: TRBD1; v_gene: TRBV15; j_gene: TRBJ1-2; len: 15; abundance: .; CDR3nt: TGTGCCACCAGCGCAACTTACAGGGGCGGCTATGGCTACACCTTC; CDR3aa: CATSATYRGGYGYTF
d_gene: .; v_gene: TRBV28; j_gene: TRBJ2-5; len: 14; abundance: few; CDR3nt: TGTGCCAGCAGTTTACGACAGCCTCAAGAGACCCAGTACTTC; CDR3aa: CASSLRQPQETQYF
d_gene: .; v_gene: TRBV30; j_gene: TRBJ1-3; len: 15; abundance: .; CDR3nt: TGTGCCTGGATTCAGACAGGCACCTCTGGAAACACCATATATTTT; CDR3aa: CAWIQTGTSGNTIYF
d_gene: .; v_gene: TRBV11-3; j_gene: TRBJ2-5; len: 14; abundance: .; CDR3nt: TGTGCCAGCAGCCCCCCGGAGGGAAAAGAGACCCAGTACTTC; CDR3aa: CASSPPEGKETQYF
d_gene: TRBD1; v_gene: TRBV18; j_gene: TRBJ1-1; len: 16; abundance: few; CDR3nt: TGTGCCAGCTCACCTGGGACAGGGTATTCGAAGACTGAAGCTTTCTTT; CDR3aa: CASSPGTGYSKTEAFF
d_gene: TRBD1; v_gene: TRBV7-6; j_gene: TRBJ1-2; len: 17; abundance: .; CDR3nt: TGTGCCAGCAGCTCCGGCCGCGGGACAGGGGGGGACTATGGCTACACCTTC; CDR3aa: CASSSGRGTGGDYGYTF
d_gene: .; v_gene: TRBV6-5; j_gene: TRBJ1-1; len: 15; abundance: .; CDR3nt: TGTGCCAGCAGTCCAGCCCGGTTGACGAACACTGAAGCTTTCTTT; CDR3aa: CASSPARLTNTEAFF
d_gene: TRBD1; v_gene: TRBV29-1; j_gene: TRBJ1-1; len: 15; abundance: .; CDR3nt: TGCAGCGTTGGGACCGCAGGGGGCCTGAACACTGAAGCTTTCTTT; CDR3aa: CSVGTAGGLNTEAFF
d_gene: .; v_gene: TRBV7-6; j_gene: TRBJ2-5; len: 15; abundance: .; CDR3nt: TGTGCCAGCAGCTTATTATCGGGCCCGGCGGAGACCCAGTACTTC; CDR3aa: CASSLLSGPAETQYF
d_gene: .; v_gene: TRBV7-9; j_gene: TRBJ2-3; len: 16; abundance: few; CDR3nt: TGTGCCAGCAGCTTAGCGGACAGCGCTAGCACAGATACGCAGTATTTT; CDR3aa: CASSLADSASTDTQYF
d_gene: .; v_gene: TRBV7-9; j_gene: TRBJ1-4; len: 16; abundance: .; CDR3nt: TGTGCCAGCACCTCCCAACAGGGTAGAGCTAATGAAAAACTGTTTTTT; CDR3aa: CASTSQQGRANEKLFF
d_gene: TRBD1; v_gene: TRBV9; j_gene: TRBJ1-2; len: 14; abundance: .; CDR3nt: TGTGCCAGCAGCGAGGACAGGGTACCCTACGGCTACACCTTC; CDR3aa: CASSEDRVPYGYTF
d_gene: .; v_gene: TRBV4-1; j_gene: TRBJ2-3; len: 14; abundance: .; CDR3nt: TGCGCCAGCAGCCAAGGGGTCGGCTTGGATACGCAGTATTTT; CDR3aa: CASSQGVGLDTQYF
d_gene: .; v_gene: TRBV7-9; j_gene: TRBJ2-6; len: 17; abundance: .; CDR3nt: TGTGCCAGCAGCTTAGGTTGGTCGGGGGCCGGGGCCAACGTCCTGACTTTC; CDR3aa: CASSLGWSGAGANVLTF
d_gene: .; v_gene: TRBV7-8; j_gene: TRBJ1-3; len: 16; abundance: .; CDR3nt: TGTGCCAGCAGCTTAAGCGGGGGAAGGACTGGAAACACCATATATTTT; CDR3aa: CASSLSGGRTGNTIYF
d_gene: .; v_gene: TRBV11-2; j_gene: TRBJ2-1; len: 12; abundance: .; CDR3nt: TGTGCCAGCAGCTTCGAACGGGATGAGCAGTTCTTC; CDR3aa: CASSFERDEQFF
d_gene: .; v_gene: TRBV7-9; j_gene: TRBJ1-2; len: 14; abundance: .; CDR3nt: TGTGCCAGCAGCTTAGGGGGGGCCGGCTATGGCTACACCTTC; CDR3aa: CASSLGGAGYGYTF
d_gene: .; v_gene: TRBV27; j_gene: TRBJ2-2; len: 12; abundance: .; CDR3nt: TGTGCCAGCAGTTGGAACACCGGGGAGCTGTTTTTT; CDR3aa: CASSWNTGELFF
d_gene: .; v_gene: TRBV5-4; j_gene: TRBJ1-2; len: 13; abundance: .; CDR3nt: TGTGCCAGCAGCTCTTCCGGGGGGGCAGGCTACACCTTC; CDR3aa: CASSSSGGAGYTF
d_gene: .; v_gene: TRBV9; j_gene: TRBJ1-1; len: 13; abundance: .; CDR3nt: TGTGCCAGCATGAAGGTCCCGAACACTGAAGCTTTCTTT; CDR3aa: CASMKVPNTEAFF
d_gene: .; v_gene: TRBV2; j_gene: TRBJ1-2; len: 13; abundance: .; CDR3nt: TGTGCCAGCAGTGAAGAGATAGAAGAAGGCTACACCTTC; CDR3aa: CASSEEIEEGYTF
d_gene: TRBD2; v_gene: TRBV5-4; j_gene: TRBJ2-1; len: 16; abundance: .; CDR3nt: TGTGCCAGCAGCTTGGCCTGGACTAGCGGGAACAATGAGCAGTTCTTC; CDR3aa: CASSLAWTSGNNEQFF